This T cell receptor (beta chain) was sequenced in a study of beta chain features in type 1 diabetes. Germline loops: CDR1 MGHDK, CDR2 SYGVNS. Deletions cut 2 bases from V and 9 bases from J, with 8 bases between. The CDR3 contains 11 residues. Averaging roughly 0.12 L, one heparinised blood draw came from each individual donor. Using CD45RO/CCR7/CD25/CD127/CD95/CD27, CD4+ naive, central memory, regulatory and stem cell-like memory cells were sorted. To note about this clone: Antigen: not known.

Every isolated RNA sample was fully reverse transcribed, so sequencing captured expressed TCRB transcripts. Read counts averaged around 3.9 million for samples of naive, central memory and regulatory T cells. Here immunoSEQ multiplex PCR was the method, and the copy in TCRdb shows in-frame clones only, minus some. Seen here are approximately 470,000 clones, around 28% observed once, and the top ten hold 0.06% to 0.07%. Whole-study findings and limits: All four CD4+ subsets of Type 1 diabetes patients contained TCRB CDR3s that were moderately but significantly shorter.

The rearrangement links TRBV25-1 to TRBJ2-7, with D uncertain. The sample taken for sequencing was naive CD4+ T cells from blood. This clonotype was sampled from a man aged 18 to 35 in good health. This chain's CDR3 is CASSEPPLQYF. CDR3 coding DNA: TGTGCCAGCAGTGAACCTCCACTGCAGTACTTC.